This TCR beta chain stems from a study of OX40 agonist ivuxolimab in advanced cancers. Whole-study results and caveats: On average, CD8+ T cells had more expanded clones than CD4+.

This clone is a singleton in its sample. What it binds is unknown. The repertoire was sequenced with immunoSEQ multiplex PCR; TCRdb's copy has only in-frame clones and lacks some. The sample has 40,000 to 50,000 clones; approximately 91% are singletons. Source: CD4+ or CD8+ T cells sorted from blood, taken in a trial of the OX40 agonist ivuxolimab. The TCR was taken from an adult with an advanced solid tumor such as melanoma, head and neck, liver or kidney cancer.

The CDR3 DNA follows: TGTGCCAGCACCTCAGGGGGTAACTATGGCTACACCTTC. Translated, it gives CASTSGGNYGYTF. This chain links TRBV28 with TRBJ1-2; 7 nucleotides align to TRBD1. This CDR3 contains 13 residues. CDR1 is MDHEN, CDR2 SYDVKM, per germline. J gave up 1 base and V 7 bases, and 3 bases lay outside the gene matches.